The 21 T cell receptor beta chains presented below share a single source sample, sequenced in a study of T cells in women clearing cervical HPV infection. Only in-frame clones appear in the TCRdb table, and some are missing; sequencing was by immunoSEQ multiplex PCR. The table lists about 48,000 clones. The specimen was blood buffy coat. The receptors originated from a woman aged 18-69 years with a cervical HPV16 infection that either progressed to CIN3+ or cleared (not recorded which).

Concerning this clone: The read gets to within 3 residues of the CDR3 end, and the germline J gene fills in the rest. V is TRBV20-1 and J is TRBJ1-4, with a tentative D call TRBD1 (6 bases). Germline V gene lookup returns CDR1 DFQATT and CDR2 SNEGSKA (reference sequence). V was clipped by 5 bases and J by 2 bases, with 15 bases between them. The CDR3 runs to 15 residues. The sequenced CDR3 bases are TGCAGTGCTGGGGGGGCGGGGGCCACTAATGAAAAA. Its translation: CSAGGAGATNEK. The complete CDR3 reads CSAGGAGATNEKLFF.

For this clone: The observed sequence ends 3 residues before the CDR3 terminus, with the missing tail filled in from the germline J gene. The rearrangement links TRBV7-2 to TRBJ2-5; TRBD2 matches at 9 bases. CDR3 length equals 18 residues. Germline CDR1 reads SGHTA; CDR2 reads FQGNSA. J lost 0 bases, V lost 0 bases, and 8 bases had no gene match. The CDR3 is CASSLAAASGKYQETQYF. CDR3 DNA, as far as it was read: TGTGCCAGCAGCTTAGCGGCGGCTAGCGGGAAATACCAAGAGACC.

A remark on this clone: With the read ending 3 residues before the CDR3 end, the germline J gene is used to fill in that end. The rearrangement links TRBV18 to TRBJ2-7, with a possible D match to TRBD1 (6 bases). The germline V gene encodes CDR1 KGHSH and CDR2 LQKENI. The ends were cut back, 9 bases at V and 6 bases at J, with 18 bases in the middle. This CDR3 region has 13 residues. The chain's CDR3 is CASNRDLLLEQYF. The CDR3 bases that were read are TGTGCCAGTAACAGGGACCTTCTTCTCGAG.

About this clone itself: The observed sequence ends 3 residues before the CDR3 terminus, with the missing tail filled in from the germline J gene. The chain carries TRBV20-1 and TRBJ2-5, with 9 nucleotides matching TRBD2. The V gene's germline CDR1 is DFQATT and CDR2 SNEGSKA (reference sequence). The CDR3 has 16 residues. The junction had 15 bases not matched to a gene; V was cut back by 5 bases and J by 5 bases. The DNA read from the CDR3 is TGCAGTGCTGTCTCGGAGCGGGGGGAAGATGGGGAGACC. It codes for CSAVSERGEDGET. In full, the CDR3 is CSAVSERGEDGETQYF.

Comment on this clone: The read comes to an end 3 residues before the CDR3 does, leaving the germline J gene to fill in the end. V is TRBV27 and J is TRBJ2-1, with 12 bases lining up with TRBD2. CDR3 length equals 16 residues. Germline-derived CDR1 and CDR2 are MNHEY and SMNVEV (reference sequence). V lost 5 bases to trimming and J lost 6 bases; unmatched junction nucleotides: 8. The DNA read from the CDR3 is TGTGCCAGCAGTCCATTGACTAGCGGGAGTGGCAATGAG. Translated, it gives CASSPLTSGSGNE. The whole CDR3 is CASSPLTSGSGNEQFF.

With regard to this clone: The read is 3 residues too short to cover the CDR3 end, so that end is filled in from the germline J gene. The chain links TRBV12-3 or TRBV12-4 to TRBJ2-7; D is possibly TRBD1 (6 bases). The CDR3 runs 13 residues. V was pared by 2 bases and J by 5 bases, with 10 bases between. CDR3: CASSLQGIDEQYF. Incomplete CDR3 DNA: TGTGCCAGCAGTTTACAGGGGATCGACGAG.

The covered CDR3 bases are TGTGCCAGCAGCTCTCGGGGACTAGCGGTTTCCTACGAG. This gives the protein CASSSRGLAVSYE. The complete CDR3 reads CASSSRGLAVSYEQYF. The genes are TRBV12-3 or TRBV12-4 and TRBJ2-7, with 11 nucleotides matching TRBD2. The read finishes 3 residues shy of the CDR3 end, and the germline J gene is used to complete it. The J segment lost 1 base and the V segment lost 6 bases, leaving 8 bases of the junction unmatched. The CDR3 covers 16 residues.

Notes on this clone: Sequencing ends 3 residues short of the CDR3 end; the germline J gene provides the rest. The genes are TRBV19 and TRBJ1-3; D perhaps matches TRBD1 (6 bases). The CDR3 is 16 residues long. Germline V gives CDR1 LNHDA, CDR2 SQIVND (reference sequence). The ends were cut back, 7 bases at V and 0 bases at J, with 16 bases in the middle. The CDR3 bases that were read are TGTGCCAGTATTAACAGGGCGACGAGCTCTGGAAACACC. As protein: CASINRATSSGNT. The complete CDR3 sequence is CASINRATSSGNTIYF.

In regard to this clone: The CDR3 end is not reached by the read, which stops 3 residues before it; the germline J gene fills it in. The V and J genes are TRBV20-1 and TRBJ2-3, with 10 positions matching TRBD2. CDR1 is DFQATT and CDR2 is SNEGSKA in the germline V gene (reference sequence). V shed 0 bases, J shed 4 bases, and the junction held 4 bases outside the gene matches. The CDR3 has 15 amino acids. The CDR3 loop reads CSARDTSGVSDTQYF. The CDR3 bases that were read are TGCAGTGCTAGAGATACTAGCGGGGTCTCAGATACG.

Comments on this clone: The read halts 3 residues ahead of the CDR3 end, with the missing end drawn from the germline J gene. This sequence joins TRBV2 and TRBJ2-7; 7 nucleotides line up with TRBD1. Germline V gene data show CDR1 as SNHLY and CDR2 as FYNNEI. The CDR3 is 14 residues long. V trimming: 3 bases; J trimming: 5 bases; junction bases outside the gene matches: 7. The covered CDR3 bases are TGTGCCAGCAGTGAGTCCAGGGGGAAAGACGAG. Its protein is CASSESRGKDE. The full CDR3 reads CASSESRGKDEQYF.

Turning to this clone: The DNA ends 3 residues before the CDR3 does, and the rest of the CDR3 is filled in from the germline J gene. The rearrangement joins TRBV29-1 to TRBJ2-1, with D possibly being TRBD1 (6 bases). CDR3 size: 13 residues. Trimming cost V 6 bases and J 5 bases, with 14 bases left between them. CDR1 SQVTM and CDR2 ANQGSEA come from the germline V gene. The CDR3 here is CSVDDRFNNEQFF. CDR3 bases read: TGCAGCGTCGATGACAGGTTTAACAATGAG.

The CDR3 is CASSPSGAGYNEQFF. The part of the CDR3 DNA that was read is TGTGCCAGCTCACCAAGCGGGGCAGGGTACAATGAG. The J gene is TRBJ2-1, the V gene TRBV18; 7 bases are a match to TRBD2. The read is 3 residues too short to cover the CDR3 end, so that end is filled in from the germline J gene. CDR3 size: 15 residues. Germline assignment: CDR1 KGHSH and CDR2 LQKENI. V gave up 2 bases and J gave up 4 bases; unmatched junction bases: 5. The entire variable domain, with the rest obtained from reference TRBV18 and TRBJ2-1, is as follows: NAGVMQNPRHLVRRRGQEARLRCSPMKGHSHVYWYRQLPEEGLKFMVYLQKENIIDESGMPKERFSAEFPKEGPSILRIQQVVRGDSAAYFCASSPSGAGYNEQFFGPGTRLTVL.

About this clone itself: The DNA ends 3 residues before the CDR3 does, and the rest of the CDR3 is filled in from the germline J gene. J is TRBJ2-2 and V is TRBV6-2 or TRBV6-3; D possibly corresponds to TRBD1 (6 bases). The CDR3 has 13 amino acids. Germline CDR1 MNHEY, CDR2 SVGEGT. V gave up 7 bases and J gave up 4 bases, with 10 bases separating them. The CDR3 region is CASNRAGTGELFF. Incomplete CDR3 DNA: TGTGCCAGCAACAGGGCTGGCACCGGGGAG.

Turning to this clone: The sequenced fragment ends 3 residues before the CDR3 boundary, so the rest is inferred from the germline J gene. This sequence joins TRBV7-8 and TRBJ2-5; D is uncertain. The CDR3 length is 14 residues. The V end was cut by 5 bases, the J end by 4 bases, with 14 bases between. Germline CDR1 is SGHVS and CDR2 is FQNEAQ. The CDR3 here is CASSPSQRGETQYF. CDR3 bases read: TGTGCCAGCAGCCCCTCTCAGCGAGGAGAGACC.

Remarks on this clone: The CDR3 end falls 3 residues outside the read, so it is completed with the germline J gene. This chain joins TRBV28 and TRBJ2-7; 7 bases line up with TRBD1. The trim removed 6 bases at V and 2 bases at J, leaving 4 bases unmatched. Germline assignment: CDR1 MDHEN and CDR2 SYDVKM. The CDR3 is made up of 13 amino acids. The sequenced CDR3 bases are TGTGCCAGCAGGGCGACAGGGACCTACGAG. It translates to CASRATGTYE. The full CDR3 sequence reads CASRATGTYEQYF.

Concerning this clone: The CDR3 extends 3 residues past the end of the read, so its final part is completed from the germline J gene. V is TRBV19 and J is TRBJ1-1, with 11 nucleotides matching TRBD1. Looked up from germline, CDR1 is LNHDA and CDR2 is SQIVND (reference sequence). The length of the CDR3 is 14 residues. CDR3 in amino acids: CASSIGTGGSEAFF. The DNA read from the CDR3 is TGTGCCAGTAGTATCGGGACAGGGGGGTCGGAA. Supplemented by reference TRBV19 and TRBJ1-1, the full variable domain reads DGGITQSPKYLFRKEGQNVTLSCEQNLNHDAMYWYRQDPGQGLRLIYYSQIVNDFQKGDIAEGYSVSREKKESFPLTVTSAQKNPTAFYLCASSIGTGGSEAFFGQGTRLTVV.

CDR3 DNA, as far as it was read: TGCAGTGCTAGTTGGCGGGCGGATACG. This gives the protein CSASWRADT. The CDR3 in full is CSASWRADTQYF. This chain connects TRBV20-1 to TRBJ2-3; TRBD2 is a possible D gene (5 bases). The read is 3 residues too short to cover the CDR3 end, so that end is filled in from the germline J gene. V was shortened by 3 bases and J by 6 bases, with 10 bases between the two germline ends. CDR1 DFQATT and CDR2 SNEGSKA come from the germline V gene (reference sequence). This CDR3 contains 12 residues.

Details on this clone: Read sequence stops 3 residues before the CDR3 end, and the germline J gene provides the missing end. J is TRBJ2-1 and V is TRBV7-3; 7 bases are a match to TRBD1. CDR3 length: 13 residues. Germline V lookup: CDR1 SGHTA, CDR2 FQGTGA. V lost 4 bases and J lost 5; bases outside the gene matches: 2. CDR3 DNA (partial): TGTGCCAGCAGCTCCGACAGGGACAATGAG. This translates into CASSSDRDNE. The entire CDR3 protein reads CASSSDRDNEQFF.

For this clone: With the read ending 3 residues before the CDR3 end, the germline J gene is used to fill in that end. The V and J genes are TRBV7-8 and TRBJ2-1; D perhaps matches TRBD1 (6 bases). Trimming removed 4 bases at V and 9 bases at J, with 13 bases between. CDR1 is SGHVS and CDR2 is FQNEAQ in the germline V gene. The CDR3 runs to 13 residues. The chain's CDR3 is CASSSPGAGEQFF. The DNA read from the CDR3 is TGTGCCAGCAGCTCACCAGGGGCGGGTGAG.

Comments on this clone: The read comes to an end 3 residues before the CDR3 does, leaving the germline J gene to fill in the end. This rearrangement joins TRBV7-9 to TRBJ2-2; no definite D call. Trimming took off 2 bases at V and 3 bases at J, with 4 bases between the two ends. The CDR3 is 13 residues long. Germline values: CDR1 SEHNR, CDR2 FQNEAQ (reference sequence). The CDR3 spells CASSLLDTGELFF. The sequenced CDR3 bases are TGTGCCAGCAGCTTATTAGACACCGGGGAG.

Notes on this clone: The observed sequence ends 3 residues before the CDR3 terminus, with the missing tail filled in from the germline J gene. This rearrangement joins TRBV19 to TRBJ1-5; 9 bases match TRBD1. Germline V gives CDR1 LNHDA, CDR2 SQIVND (reference sequence). This CDR3 has 15 residues. J was trimmed by 3 bases and V by 4 bases; bases with no gene match: 4. The DNA read from the CDR3 is TGTGCCAGTAGTACCACAGGGGGCTTCAATCAGCCC. This gives the protein CASSTTGGFNQP. The whole CDR3 reads CASSTTGGFNQPQHF.